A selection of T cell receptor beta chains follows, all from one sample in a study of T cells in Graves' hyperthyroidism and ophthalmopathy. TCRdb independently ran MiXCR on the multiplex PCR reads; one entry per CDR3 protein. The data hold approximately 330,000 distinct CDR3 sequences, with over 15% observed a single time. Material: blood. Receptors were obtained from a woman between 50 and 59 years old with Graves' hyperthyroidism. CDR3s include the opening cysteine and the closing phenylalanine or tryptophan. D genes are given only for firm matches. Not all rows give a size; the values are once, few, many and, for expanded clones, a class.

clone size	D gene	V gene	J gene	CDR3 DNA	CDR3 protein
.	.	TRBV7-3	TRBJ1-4	TGTGCCAGCATTCCCTCGGGGGGCCGGACCCCAACTAATGAAAAACTGTTTTTT	CASIPSGGRTPTNEKLFF
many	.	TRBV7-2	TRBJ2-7	TGTGCCAGCAGCCCCCGTCGGTCCGATTACTACGAGCAGTACTTC	CASSPRRSDYYEQYF
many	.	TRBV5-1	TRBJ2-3	TGCGCCAGCAGCTGGAAGGGGGGAACAGATACGCAGTATTTT	CASSWKGGTDTQYF
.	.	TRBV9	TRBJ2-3	TGTGCCAGCAGCGTAGATCCGGGGGCGACAGATACGCAGTATTTT	CASSVDPGATDTQYF
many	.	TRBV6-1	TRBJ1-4	TGTGCCAGCAGTGATCCGATTGGACCCTCCGGTAATGAAAAACTGTTTTTT	CASSDPIGPSGNEKLFF
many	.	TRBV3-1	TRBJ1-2	TGTGCCAGCAGCCCCGACAGACGTCCCAACTATGGCTACACCTTC	CASSPDRRPNYGYTF
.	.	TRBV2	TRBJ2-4	TGTGCCAGCAGTGGTCACAGTAGGGCCAAAAACATTCAGTACTTC	CASSGHSRAKNIQYF
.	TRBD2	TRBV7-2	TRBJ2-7	TGTGCCAGCAGCGTGAGCGGGAGCGGCGAGCAGTACTTC	CASSVSGSGEQYF
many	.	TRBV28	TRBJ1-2	TGTGCCAGCAGTTTCAGGGAGGAGTACTATGGCTACACCTTC	CASSFREEYYGYTF
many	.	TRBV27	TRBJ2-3	TGTGCCAGCAGTTTATCAGGGGCGACTATACACGATACGCAGTATTTT	CASSLSGATIHDTQYF
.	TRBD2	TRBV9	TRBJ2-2	TGTGCCAGCAGCGTATTAAGCGGGGTTAACACCGGGGAGCTGTTTTTT	CASSVLSGVNTGELFF
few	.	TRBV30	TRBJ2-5	TGTGCCTGGAGTGGACAGCAAGAGACCCAGTACTTC	CAWSGQQETQYF
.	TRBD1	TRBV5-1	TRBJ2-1	TGCGCCAGCAGCTTGGAACAGGGGCCGCGGCGGATTGACAATGAGCAGTTCTTC	CASSLEQGPRRIDNEQFF
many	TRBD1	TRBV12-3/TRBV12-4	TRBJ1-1	TGTGCCAGCAGGTCTTCCGGGACAGCCGACACTGAAGCTTTCTTT	CASRSSGTADTEAFF
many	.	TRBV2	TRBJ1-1	TGTGCCAGCAGTGAAGCTGCGGGAGGCACTGAAGCTTTCTTT	CASSEAAGGTEAFF
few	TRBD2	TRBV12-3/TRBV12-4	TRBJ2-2	TGTGCCAGCACTCCTAGCGGGGGTCACACCGGGGAGCTGTCTTTT	CASTPSGGHTGELSF
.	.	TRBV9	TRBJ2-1	TGTGCCAGCGGCGTTAATGCCTACAATGAGCAGTTCTTC	CASGVNAYNEQFF
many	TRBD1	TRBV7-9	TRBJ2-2	TGTGCCAGCAGCTCTGGACAGGGAGCTACCGGGGAGCTGTTTTTT	CASSSGQGATGELFF
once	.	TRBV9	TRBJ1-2	TGTGCCAGCAGCGTAGGTCACCAGCCTATCTATGGCTACACCTTC	CASSVGHQPIYGYTF
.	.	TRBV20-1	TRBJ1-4	TGCAGTGCTAGAGGAACAGCAGATAATGAAAAACTGTTTTTT	CSARGTADNEKLFF
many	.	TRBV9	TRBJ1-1	TGTGCCAGCAGCCCCAGTCGGGGGTGGACTGAAGCTTTCTTT	CASSPSRGWTEAFF
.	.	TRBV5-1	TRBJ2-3	TGCGCCAGCAGCCGGGAGGGGGCCCCAGGAGATACGCAGTATTTT	CASSREGAPGDTQYF
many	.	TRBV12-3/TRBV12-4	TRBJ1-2	TGTGCCAGCAGCCCTACAGAAAACTATGGCTACACCTTC	CASSPTENYGYTF
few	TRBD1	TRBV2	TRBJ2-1	TGTGCCAGCAGAGCCCAAAGGACAGGGCACAATGAGCAGTTCTTC	CASRAQRTGHNEQFF
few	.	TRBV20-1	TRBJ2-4	TGCAGTGCCGATCGTATCGGGGACGTAGCCAAAAACATTCAGTACTTC	CSADRIGDVAKNIQYF
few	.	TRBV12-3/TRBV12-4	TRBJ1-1	TGTGCCAGCAGTTTCTGGGAGAACACTGAAGCTTTCTTT	CASSFWENTEAFF
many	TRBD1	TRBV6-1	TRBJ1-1	TGTGCCAGCAGTCGGACAGGCCCCACTGAAGCTTTCTTT	CASSRTGPTEAFF
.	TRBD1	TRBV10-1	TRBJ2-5	TGCGCCAGCAGTGAGTTCTCCGGACAGGGGTCGGAGACCCAGTACTTC	CASSEFSGQGSETQYF
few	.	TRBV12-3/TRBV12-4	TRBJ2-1	TGTGCCAGCAGCTCCGGGACCTGGGGTCTCAATGAGCAGTTCTTC	CASSSGTWGLNEQFF
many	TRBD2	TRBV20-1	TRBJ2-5	TGCAGTGGGGCCGTGACTAGCGGGGGGGCGGAGACCCAGTACTTC	CSGAVTSGGAETQYF
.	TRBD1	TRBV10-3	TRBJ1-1	TGTGCCATCAGTGATCGACAGGGAGGGACTGAAGCTTTCTTT	CAISDRQGGTEAFF
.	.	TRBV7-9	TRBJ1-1	TGTGCCAGCAGCTTAATAGGGGGCACTGAAGCTTTCTTT	CASSLIGGTEAFF
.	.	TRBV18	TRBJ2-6	TGTGCCAGCTCACCCAACACCGGCTCTGGGGCCAACGTCCTGACTTTC	CASSPNTGSGANVLTF
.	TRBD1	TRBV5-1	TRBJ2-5	TGCGCCAGCAGCTTGGGGACAGGGTCGGCGGAGACCCAGTACTTC	CASSLGTGSAETQYF
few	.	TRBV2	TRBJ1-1	TGTGCCAGCATCCTTGGGGTGAACACTGAAGCTTTCTTT	CASILGVNTEAFF
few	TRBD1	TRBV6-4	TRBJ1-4	TGTGCCAGAAGACAGGGGTCAACTAATGAAAAACTGTTTTTT	CARRQGSTNEKLFF
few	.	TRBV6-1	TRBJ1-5	TGTGCCAGCAGCCCATATACGGCGACGGATAGCAATCAGCCCCAGCATTTT	CASSPYTATDSNQPQHF
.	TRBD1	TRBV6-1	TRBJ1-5	TGTGCCAGCAGTCGGACAGGGGGCGACCAGCCCCAGCATTTT	CASSRTGGDQPQHF
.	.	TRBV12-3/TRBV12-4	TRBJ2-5	TGTGCCAGCGGCCCAGGGGAGACCCAGTACTTC	CASGPGETQYF
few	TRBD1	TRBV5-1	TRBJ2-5	TGCGCCAGCAAAAAGGGGGCCCCAATTGGGGAGACCCAGTACTTC	CASKKGAPIGETQYF
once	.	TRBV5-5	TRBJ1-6	TGTGCCAGCAGCTTAGGGCAGAGTACCATCCCCGCCCGGAATTCACCCCTCCACTTT	CASSLGQSTIPARNSPLHF